These 32 T cell receptor beta chains came from one sample sequenced in a study of blood T cell repertoires in COVID-19. Measured with immunoSEQ multiplex PCR; TCRdb has only the in-frame clones, and not every one. The sample consists of roughly 570,000 clones, roughly 91% of them appearing once. Sequencing was done on a sample of peripheral blood. These receptors were obtained from a woman aged 45-59 years with COVID-19, enrolled during active disease.

This chain joins TRBV11-2 and TRBJ2-3; 7 nucleotides match TRBD2. Germline CDR1 SGHAT, CDR2 FQNNGV. J was trimmed by 1 base and V by 5 bases; bases with no gene match: 9. The CDR3 is 16 amino acids. The CDR3 spells CASSPVGGARTDTQYF. The DNA of the CDR3 is TGTGCCAGCAGCCCAGTGGGAGGGGCCCGCACAGATACGCAGTATTTT.

V and J are TRBV5-1 and TRBJ1-2, with D perhaps matching TRBD1 (6 bases). The V gene's germline CDR1 is SGHRS and CDR2 YFSETQ. The CDR3 is 16 residues long. The ends were cut back, 5 bases at V and 3 bases at J, with 20 bases in the middle. CDR3 in amino acids: CASRGDISTNDYGYTF. CDR3 nucleotides: TGCGCCAGCAGAGGGGACATCTCGACCAACGACTATGGCTACACCTTC.

The chain uses TRBV5-1 and TRBJ1-1; D possibly corresponds to TRBD1 (6 bases). The ends were cut back, 2 bases at V and 1 base at J, with 12 bases in the middle. The CDR3 sequence is 15 residues long. Germline values: CDR1 SGHRS, CDR2 YFSETQ. The DNA of the CDR3 is TGCGCCAGCAGCTTACAGGGTGGGCAGAACACTGAAGCTTTCTTT. It encodes CASSLQGGQNTEAFF.

CDR3 amino acids: CAISDGGATGGYTF. CDR3 nucleotides: TGTGCCATCAGTGATGGGGGCGCGACAGGTGGCTACACCTTC. This chain connects TRBV10-3 to TRBJ1-2; D might be TRBD1 (6 bases). Germline V gene sequence: CDR1 ENHRY, CDR2 SYGVKD. The V and J ends lost 3 bases and 7 bases respectively, with 15 bases between them. This CDR3 is 14 amino acids long.

The CDR3 sequence is CASSDRREREKLFF. DNA of the CDR3: TGTGCCAGCAGCGACAGGCGCGAGAGGGAAAAACTGTTTTTT. The genes are TRBV5-4 and TRBJ1-4; D might be TRBD1 (6 bases). This CDR3 contains 14 residues. Germline CDR1 is SGHNT and CDR2 is YYREEE (reference sequence). V dropped 4 bases and J dropped 8 bases, with 15 bases sitting between them.

As for this clone: The sample holds other DNA sequences that translate to the same CDR3. The chain couples TRBV27 to TRBJ2-3; a weak D match, TRBD1 (5 bases). Deletions cut 4 bases from V and 3 bases from J, with 5 bases between. Germline V gene sequence: CDR1 MNHEY, CDR2 SMNVEV (reference sequence). This CDR3 has 12 residues. In DNA form, the CDR3 reads TGTGCCAGCAGTTCAGGGACAGATACGCAGTATTTT. As protein: CASSSGTDTQYF.

The V and J genes are TRBV18 and TRBJ2-7; TRBD1 is a possible D gene (6 bases). From germline, CDR1 is KGHSH and CDR2 LQKENI. V was clipped by 3 bases and J by 4 bases, with 10 bases between them. The CDR3 is made up of 13 amino acids. The CDR3 DNA follows: TGTGCCAGCTCACCCCAGAGGGGGTACGAGCAGTACTTC. Its protein is CASSPQRGYEQYF.

The chain employs TRBV6-2 or TRBV6-3 and TRBJ2-7; D unresolved. The CDR3 sequence is 12 residues long. The germline V gene has CDR1 MNHEY and CDR2 SVGEGT. With 5 bases removed from V and 3 bases from J, the gap between germline ends came to 8 bases. The CDR3 nucleotides read TGTGCCAGCAGTGGCGGCAGCTACGAGCAGTACTTC. Protein product: CASSGGSYEQYF.

V and J are TRBV29-1 and TRBJ1-6; D gene ambiguous. The germline V gene encodes CDR1 SQVTM and CDR2 ANQGSEA. The CDR3 has 13 amino acids. V lost 4 bases and J 6 bases, leaving 10 bases between the germline ends. The CDR3 loop reads CSVGTEANSPLHF. CDR3 in DNA: TGCAGCGTTGGGACGGAGGCTAATTCACCCCTCCACTTT.

CDR3: CASSPQGQQNYGYTF. The CDR3, as DNA: TGTGCCAGTAGTCCCCAGGGACAGCAGAACTATGGCTACACCTTC. This chain links TRBV19 with TRBJ1-2; TRBD1 agrees at 7 bases. CDR1 is LNHDA and CDR2 is SQIVND in the germline V gene (reference sequence). The CDR3 is 15 residues long. The ends lost 5 bases at V and 2 bases at J; junction bases unmatched: 8.

V gene TRBV6-5 combines with J gene TRBJ1-2, with D uncertain. Per germline, CDR1 MNHEY and CDR2 SVGAGI. Trimming pared 5 bases from V and 0 bases from J, leaving 4 bases between. The CDR3 contains 12 residues. The CDR3 region has the DNA TGTGCCAGCAGTACTCCTAACTATGGCTACACCTTC. Translation: CASSTPNYGYTF.

The chain is built from TRBV19 and TRBJ1-1, with 8 bases lining up with TRBD1. After removal of 6 bases from V and 1 base from J, the junction contained 4 bases not matched to a gene. This CDR3 is 14 amino acids long. CDR1 and CDR2 from the germline V gene are LNHDA and SQIVND (reference sequence). The CDR3 region is CASREQGGNTEAFF. CDR3 DNA: TGTGCCAGTAGAGAACAGGGGGGGAACACTGAAGCTTTCTTT.

This chain joins TRBV5-1 and TRBJ1-1, with a tentative D call TRBD1 (5 bases). The CDR3 totals 14 residues. V lost 3 bases to trimming and J lost 5 bases, with 14 bases between them. Germline CDR1 is SGHRS and CDR2 is YFSETQ. Here the CDR3 reads CASSSSGDSTEAFF. CDR3 bases: TGCGCCAGCAGCTCCTCCGGGGACTCGACTGAAGCTTTCTTT.

This sequence joins TRBV6-1 and TRBJ2-5, with D perhaps TRBD1 (5 bases). V dropped 3 bases and J dropped 5 bases, with 10 bases sitting between them. This CDR3 spans 13 amino acids. The V gene's germline CDR1 is MNHNS and CDR2 SASEGT. CDR3 coding DNA: TGTGCCAGCAGTGACAGGGCTAGGGAGACCCAGTACTTC. This gives the protein CASSDRARETQYF.

The genes are TRBV2 and TRBJ1-3; unclear D gene. V lost 11 bases and J lost 1, with 15 bases in between. CDR3 size: 14 residues. CDR1 and CDR2 from the germline V gene are SNHLY and FYNNEI. CDR3 nucleotides: TGTGCCGCCACCCGGGGATTATCTGGAAACACCATATATTTT. It encodes CAATRGLSGNTIYF.

The V and J genes are TRBV4-1 and TRBJ1-3; unclear D gene. V lost 3 bases to trimming and J lost 7 bases, with 13 bases between them. Germline CDR1 and CDR2: MGHRA and YSYEKL. This CDR3 is 14 amino acids long. The CDR3 spells CASSQAVGGNTIYF. Written as DNA, the CDR3 is TGCGCCAGCAGCCAGGCCGTAGGAGGGAACACCATATATTTT.

The chain has TRBV4-2 and TRBJ2-7; 7 nucleotides agree with TRBD1. The CDR3 has 13 residues. The germline CDR1 and CDR2 sequences are LGHNA and YNFKEQ. V lost 3 bases to trimming and J lost 4 bases; unmatched junction nucleotides: 3. CDR3 in amino acids: CASSHGTAYEQYF. As DNA, the CDR3 is TGTGCCAGCAGCCATGGGACAGCGTACGAGCAGTACTTC.

V is TRBV5-1 and J is TRBJ2-7; maybe TRBD1 (6 bases). V was shortened by 0 bases and J by 0 bases, with 10 bases between the two germline ends. Germline loops: CDR1 SGHRS, CDR2 YFSETQ. The CDR3 extends over 15 amino acids. The CDR3 bases are TGCGCCAGCAGCTTGGAGGCAGGGGCCTCCTACGAGCAGTACTTC. Protein product: CASSLEAGASYEQYF.

The chain is built from TRBV15 and TRBJ2-7; weak D call: TRBD1 (7 bases). CDR1 and CDR2 from the germline V gene are LNHNV and YYDKDF (reference sequence). CDR3 length: 16 residues. V was pared by 1 base and J by 4 bases, with 17 bases between. CDR3 sequence: CATSRGRGQTQYEQYF. The DNA for the CDR3 is TGTGCCACCAGCAGAGGGCGGGGACAGACTCAATACGAGCAGTACTTC.

The chain joins TRBV5-1 to TRBJ2-1; no clear D. CDR1 SGHRS and CDR2 YFSETQ come from the germline V gene. V shed 4 bases and J shed 7 bases, with 15 bases lying between them. This CDR3 region has 14 residues. This CDR3 reads CASSPGSLGNEQFF. The DNA of the CDR3 is TGCGCCAGCAGCCCTGGCAGTCTAGGAAATGAGCAGTTCTTC.

The chain joins TRBV6-6 to TRBJ2-7, with unresolved D. V lost 0 bases, J lost 7 bases, and 4 bases lay in between. In germline, CDR1 is MNHNY, CDR2 SVGAGI (reference sequence). The CDR3 contains 11 residues. CDR3 residues: CASSYSREQYF. The CDR3 coding sequence is TGTGCCAGCAGTTACTCGAGGGAGCAGTACTTC.

The chain combines TRBV28 with TRBJ1-2; 8 nucleotides agree with TRBD1. The CDR3 runs to 15 residues. J was trimmed by 5 bases and V by 3 bases; bases with no gene match: 8. The V gene's germline CDR1 is MDHEN and CDR2 SYDVKM. CDR3 residues: CASSFRDRLLYGYTF. The CDR3 DNA reads TGTGCCAGCAGTTTTAGGGACAGGCTTTTGTATGGCTACACCTTC.

This clone has only a few counts. This rearrangement joins TRBV7-6 to TRBJ1-6, with D possibly TRBD1 on 5 matching bases. The V gene lost 3 bases and the J gene lost 0 bases, with 15 bases spanning the gap. The germline V gene has CDR1 SGHVS and CDR2 FNYEAQ. The CDR3 length is 18 residues. The CDR3 DNA is TGTGCCAGCAGCTTCGATCTACCGGGGGGCTCCTATAATTCACCCCTCCACTTT. This translates into CASSFDLPGGSYNSPLHF.

CDR3 sequence (DNA): TGTGCCAGCAGCTTGGGCACCGGCGGAGAGACCCAGTACTTC. Translation: CASSLGTGGETQYF. The rearrangement joins TRBV5-4 to TRBJ2-5; no firm D call. V lost 0 bases to trimming and J lost 4 bases, with 10 bases between them. The length of the CDR3 is 14 residues. CDR1 SGHNT and CDR2 YYREEE come from the germline V gene (reference sequence). Full variable domain (rest looked up from reference TRBV5-4 and TRBJ2-5): ETGVTQSPTHLIKTRGQQVTLRCSSQSGHNTVSWYQQALGQGPQFIFQYYREEENGRGNFPPRFSGLQFPNYSSELNVNALELDDSALYLCASSLGTGGETQYFGPGTRLLVL.

The gene calls are TRBV9 and TRBJ2-7; no reliable D call. The CDR3 totals 14 residues. Germline V gene data show CDR1 as SGDLS and CDR2 as YYNGEE. V lost 3 bases to trimming and J lost 0 bases, with 10 bases between them. DNA of the CDR3: TGTGCCAGCAGCGGCGACGACAACTCCTACGAGCAGTACTTC. Translated: CASSGDDNSYEQYF.

This chain connects TRBV6-5 to TRBJ2-1; D might be TRBD2 (5 bases). Trimming cost V 8 bases and J 5 bases, with 13 bases left between them. In germline, CDR1 is MNHEY, CDR2 SVGAGI. The CDR3 has 13 amino acids. The CDR3 DNA follows: TGTGCCAGCCGGAAGTGGGGAGACAATGAGCAGTTCTTC. Translated, it gives CASRKWGDNEQFF.

This clone has only a few counts. The CDR3 is CSVARQGADSYEQYF. CDR3 sequence (DNA): TGCAGCGTCGCCAGACAGGGGGCTGACTCCTACGAGCAGTACTTC. This chain links TRBV29-1 with TRBJ2-7, with 10 positions matching TRBD1. The CDR3 runs to 15 residues. Per the germline V gene, CDR1 is SQVTM and CDR2 is ANQGSEA. V shed 6 bases and J 0 bases; nucleotides not matched to a gene: 8.

This clone was observed a few times. The chain uses TRBV5-1 and TRBJ1-1, with a weak D call TRBD1 (6 bases). With 0 bases removed from V and 6 bases from J, the gap between germline ends came to 15 bases. This CDR3 is 15 amino acids long. Germline V gives CDR1 SGHRS, CDR2 YFSETQ. CDR3 nucleotide sequence: TGCGCCAGCAGCTTGGACCCAGGGGTGAAATCTGAAGCTTTCTTT. It specifies CASSLDPGVKSEAFF.

The CDR3 reads CASRQTSGGIYNEQFF. The DNA of the CDR3 is TGTGCCAGCAGACAGACTAGCGGGGGGATATACAATGAGCAGTTCTTC. V usage is TRBV3-1 (or the pseudogene TRBV3-2) and J usage is TRBJ2-1; 13 nucleotides match TRBD2. Germline loops: CDR1 LGHDT, CDR2 YNNKEL (reference sequence). V lost 6 bases to trimming and J lost 4 bases; unmatched junction nucleotides: 6. CDR3 length equals 16 residues.

The rearrangement links TRBV6-5 to TRBJ1-2; TRBD1 aligns across 8 bases. CDR1 and CDR2 from the germline V gene are MNHEY and SVGAGI. This CDR3 contains 16 residues. The J segment lost 8 bases and the V segment lost 0 bases, leaving 11 bases of the junction unmatched. The CDR3 spells CASSYSQHHRGGGYTF. The CDR3 region has the DNA TGTGCCAGCAGTTACTCCCAACATCACAGGGGGGGCGGCTACACCTTC.

V gene TRBV27 combines with J gene TRBJ1-6, with D possibly TRBD1 on 5 matching bases. The CDR3 runs to 16 residues. Per the germline V gene, CDR1 is MNHEY and CDR2 is SMNVEV (reference sequence). The V gene lost 5 bases and the J gene lost 5 bases, with 16 bases spanning the gap. CDR3 sequence (DNA): TGTGCCAGCAGTCGTATCGGGGGGAGGGATAATTCACCCCTCCACTTT. Amino acid sequence: CASSRIGGRDNSPLHF.

V and J are TRBV3-1 (or the pseudogene TRBV3-2) and TRBJ2-7, with 9 bases matching TRBD1. The CDR3 runs 14 residues. Germline CDR1 reads LGHDT; CDR2 reads YNNKEL (reference sequence). Trimming cost V 5 bases and J 4 bases; bases outside gene matches: 6. This chain's CDR3 is CASSVPGQGYEQYF. CDR3 DNA sequence: TGTGCCAGCAGCGTTCCGGGACAGGGTTACGAGCAGTACTTC.